This is a list of T cell receptor beta chains from one sample in a study of Ad26.COV2.S vaccination and SARS-CoV-2 variants. Using immunoSEQ multiplex PCR, the repertoire was profiled, and TCRdb retains in-frame clones only, with some absent. The sample holds a few hundred thousand clones, roughly 91% seen once. This sample comprised peripheral blood, obtained in a trial of Ad26.COV2.S vaccine versus placebo. These receptors all stem from a person aged 18-60 years who received the Ad26.COV2.S COVID-19 vaccine or a placebo. Each CDR3 is given with its conserved first and last residue. The D gene is left open where the match is weak. Only part of the rows carry a size: once, few, many, or a class if the clone is expanded.

CDR3 protein	CDR3 DNA	D gene	J gene	clone size	V gene
CASSVAPGASEKLFF	TGTGCCAGCAGCGTAGCTCCGGGGGCTAGTGAAAAACTGTTTTTT	-	TRBJ1-4	few	TRBV9
CASSLIQGALNLIGSPLHF	TGTGCCAGCAGCTTAATTCAGGGCGCATTGAACTTGATAGGTTCACCCCTCCACTTT	-	TRBJ1-6	-	TRBV11-3
CAWTTYHDVTDTQYF	TGTGCCTGGACTACCTATCACGACGTCACAGATACGCAGTATTTT	-	TRBJ2-3	-	TRBV30
CASSYSPGSNYGYTF	TGTGCCAGCAGTTACTCGCCCGGGTCCAACTATGGCTACACCTTC	-	TRBJ1-2	-	TRBV6-5
CASSYSGTNTGELFF	TGTGCCAGCAGTTACTCCGGCACGAACACCGGGGAGCTGTTTTTT	-	TRBJ2-2	few	TRBV6-6
CASSSPGTGENGYTF	TGCGCCAGCAGCTCCCCCGGGACAGGGGAGAATGGCTACACCTTC	TRBD1	TRBJ1-2	once	TRBV5-1
CASSRGPAAYNEQFF	TGTGCCAGCAGTCGGGGACCGGCGGCCTACAATGAGCAGTTCTTC	-	TRBJ2-1	-	TRBV27
CSASRSYEQYF	TGCAGTGCCAGTAGGTCCTACGAGCAGTACTTC	-	TRBJ2-7	few	TRBV20-1
CASSQRSSSDTQYF	TGTGCCAGCAGCCAAAGGTCTAGCTCGGATACGCAGTATTTT	-	TRBJ2-3	-	TRBV14
CASSETRQGRNTEAFF	TGCGCCAGCAGTGAGACTCGACAGGGGAGGAACACTGAAGCTTTCTTT	TRBD1	TRBJ1-1	-	TRBV10-2
CASSRDRGPEYGYTF	TGTGCCAGCAGTCGGGACAGGGGGCCGGAATATGGCTACACCTTC	TRBD1	TRBJ1-2	-	TRBV6-5
CASAFLQGRNEKLFF	TGTGCCAGCGCTTTCTTACAGGGAAGAAATGAAAAACTGTTTTTT	-	TRBJ1-4	-	TRBV7-9
CASSPERGLGSYEQYF	TGTGCCAGCAGCCCGGAGAGGGGCCTAGGAAGCTACGAGCAGTACTTC	-	TRBJ2-7	-	TRBV7-8
CASTKTGNYGYTF	TGTGCCAGCACCAAGACCGGAAACTATGGCTACACCTTC	-	TRBJ1-2	-	TRBV5-6
CASSPTGKTSYEQYF	TGTGCCAGCTCACCGACAGGGAAGACCTCCTACGAGCAGTACTTC	TRBD1	TRBJ2-7	-	TRBV18
CASSLGRTNLHEQYF	TGTGCCAGCAGCTTAGGCCGGACAAATCTCCACGAGCAGTACTTC	-	TRBJ2-7	-	TRBV11-3
CASSLGGGAPDTQYF	TGTGCCAGCAGCCTTGGCGGGGGGGCACCCGATACGCAGTATTTT	TRBD2	TRBJ2-3	-	TRBV9
CASSPSRDRAETQYF	TGTGCTAGCAGCCCCTCGCGGGACAGGGCAGAGACCCAGTACTTC	TRBD1	TRBJ2-5	-	TRBV7-7
CSARRAEQFF	TGCAGTGCTAGGAGGGCAGAGCAGTTCTTC	-	TRBJ2-1	once	TRBV20-1
CASSFGGASSYNSPLHF	TGCGCCAGCAGCTTCGGGGGGGCGAGCTCCTATAATTCACCCCTCCACTTT	-	TRBJ1-6	-	TRBV5-1
CATSRGSDGTGADTQYF	TGTGCCACCAGCAGAGGGTCGGATGGGACAGGGGCGGATACGCAGTATTTT	TRBD1	TRBJ2-3	-	TRBV15
CASSPDRSNQPQHF	TGCGCCAGCAGCCCGGACAGAAGCAATCAGCCCCAGCATTTT	-	TRBJ1-5	-	TRBV5-1
CASTSYNEQFF	TGTGCCAGCACCTCCTACAATGAGCAGTTCTTC	-	TRBJ2-1	-	TRBV12-3/TRBV12-4
CASSLGEYYGYTF	TGTGCCAGCAGCTTGGGAGAGTACTATGGCTACACCTTC	-	TRBJ1-2	-	TRBV7-9
CASSYRDRATYEQYF	TGTGCCAGCAGTTACCGGGACAGGGCCACGTACGAGCAGTACTTC	TRBD1	TRBJ2-7	-	TRBV6-5
CASSPVTINYGYTF	TGTGCCAGCAGCCCTGTAACGATTAACTATGGCTACACCTTC	-	TRBJ1-2	-	TRBV14
CASSMGDSSAFF	TGTGCCAGTAGTATGGGAGACAGTTCCGCTTTCTTT	-	TRBJ1-1	-	TRBV19
CASSSNYEQYF	TGTGCCAGCAGTAGCAACTACGAGCAGTACTTC	-	TRBJ2-7	-	TRBV6-5
CASSGGYFLGEQFF	TGTGCCAGCAGTGGCGGTTATTTCTTAGGTGAGCAGTTCTTC	-	TRBJ2-1	-	TRBV25-1
CASSPYGGNEYGYTF	TGTGCCAGCAGCCCCTACGGCGGCAATGAGTATGGCTACACCTTC	-	TRBJ1-2	-	TRBV9
CASSIKTQETQYF	TGTGCCAGTAGTATTAAGACTCAAGAGACCCAGTACTTC	-	TRBJ2-5	-	TRBV19
CASSRGQGAKNIQYF	TGCGCCAGCAGCCGAGGCCAGGGGGCCAAAAACATTCAGTACTTC	-	TRBJ2-4	once	TRBV4-1
CASSSQTVYEQYF	TGTGCCAGCAGCTCCCAGACAGTCTACGAGCAGTACTTC	-	TRBJ2-7	-	TRBV7-9
CSAGQPQHF	TGCAGTGCTGGTCAGCCCCAGCATTTT	-	TRBJ1-5	few	TRBV20-1
CASSTRDANSPLHF	TGTGCCAGCAGCACCCGGGATGCTAATTCACCCCTCCACTTT	-	TRBJ1-6	few	TRBV9
CASSRDTSGEKLFF	TGTGCCAGCAGCCGGGACACTAGTGGTGAAAAACTGTTTTTT	-	TRBJ1-4	-	TRBV27
CASSYLSGGAADTQYF	TGTGCCAGCAGCTACCTTAGCGGGGGGGCGGCAGATACGCAGTATTTT	TRBD2	TRBJ2-3	-	TRBV7-6
CASSLNQGRRGYTF	TGTGCCAGCAGCCTCAATCAGGGTCGGCGAGGCTACACCTTC	-	TRBJ1-2	-	TRBV5-6
CASSGTVYGYTF	TGTGCCAGCAGCGGGACAGTATATGGTTACACCTTC	-	TRBJ1-2	-	TRBV9
CASSQGHAGLYEQYF	TGTGCCAGCAGCCAGGGGCACGCAGGGCTGTACGAGCAGTACTTC	-	TRBJ2-7	-	TRBV3-1/TRBV3-2
CASVRDRGAYGYTF	TGTGCCTCAGTGAGGGACAGGGGGGCCTATGGCTACACCTTC	TRBD1	TRBJ1-2	once	TRBV30
CAGVGQGGDTQYF	TGTGCCGGAGTCGGGCAGGGGGGGGATACGCAGTATTTT	-	TRBJ2-3	-	TRBV2
CASSPVGQGASEQYF	TGCGCCAGCAGCCCCGTAGGACAGGGGGCGAGCGAGCAGTACTTC	TRBD1	TRBJ2-7	-	TRBV4-1
CASLGGAENSPLHF	TGTGCCAGTCTGGGGGGGGCTGAAAATTCACCCCTCCACTTT	-	TRBJ1-6	few	TRBV6-6
CASSLRWAAGYTF	TGTGCCAGCAGCCTCCGCTGGGCGGCTGGCTACACCTTC	-	TRBJ1-2	-	TRBV11-2
CAIRPDRGDQPQHF	TGTGCCATCAGACCGGACAGGGGGGATCAGCCCCAGCATTTT	TRBD1	TRBJ1-5	-	TRBV10-3
CASSQARANYGYTF	TGCGCCAGCAGCCAGGCCAGGGCTAACTATGGCTACACCTTC	-	TRBJ1-2	-	TRBV4-1
CSASKGSVEQFF	TGCAGTGCTAGTAAGGGTTCGGTTGAGCAGTTCTTC	-	TRBJ2-1	once	TRBV20-1
CASSPQGAVATEAFF	TGTGCCAGCAGCCCACAGGGGGCAGTGGCCACTGAAGCTTTCTTT	TRBD1	TRBJ1-1	-	TRBV3-1/TRBV3-2